This is a list of T cell receptor beta chains from one sample in a study of OX40 agonist ivuxolimab in advanced cancers. The data were produced by immunoSEQ multiplex PCR, yet TCRdb's version contains in-frame clones alone and is incomplete. Of approximately 11,000 clones listed, 70% to 90% are singletons. Specimen: CD4+ or CD8+ T cells sorted from blood, collected in a trial of the OX40 agonist ivuxolimab. The receptors stem from an adult with an advanced solid tumor such as melanoma, head and neck, liver or kidney cancer. The CDR3 runs from the conserved cysteine through the conserved F or W. Fields, in order: J gene, V gene, D gene, clone size, CDR3 protein, CDR3 DNA. A D gene is named only where the DNA matches it firmly. Size is omitted from some rows. Given values are once, few, many or a class for expanded clones.

TRBJ2-7 | TRBV7-8 | TRBD1 | . | CASSLAGRGPEQYF | TGTGCCAGCAGCTTAGCGGGCAGGGGGCCCGAGCAGTACTTC
TRBJ2-7 | TRBV7-9 | TRBD2 | few | CAITRGLAGEGNEQYF | TGTGCCATCACGCGAGGGCTTGCGGGGGAGGGCAACGAGCAGTACTTC
TRBJ1-5 | TRBV30 | TRBD1 | . | CAWSEGTGRWQPQHF | TGTGCCTGGAGTGAAGGGACAGGCAGGTGGCAGCCCCAGCATTTT
TRBJ2-1 | TRBV27 | TRBD2 | . | CASSKRGGPNEQFF | TGTGCCAGCAGTAAGCGGGGGGGACCGAATGAGCAGTTCTTC
TRBJ2-7 | TRBV7-6 | . | . | CASSHLGYEQYF | TGTGCCAGCAGCCACCTCGGCTACGAGCAGTACTTC
TRBJ2-3 | TRBV28 | TRBD1 | once | CASSRRPGTGGLADTQYF | TGTGCCAGCAGTCGACGTCCCGGGACAGGGGGCTTGGCAGATACGCAGTATTTT
TRBJ1-2 | TRBV11-1 | . | . | CASSLVTGQRSYGYTF | TGTGCCAGCAGCTTAGTAACAGGCCAGCGGAGCTATGGCTACACCTTC
TRBJ2-5 | TRBV5-6 | . | . | CASSLEVTWETQYF | TGTGCCAGCAGCTTGGAAGTTACCTGGGAGACCCAGTACTTC
TRBJ2-3 | TRBV13 | . | . | CASSPPGHTDTQYF | TGTGCCAGCAGCCCACCAGGGCACACAGATACGCAGTATTTT
TRBJ2-3 | TRBV27 | TRBD2 | . | CASRLSSGGITDTQYF | TGTGCCAGCAGGTTGTCTAGCGGGGGCATCACGGATACGCAGTATTTT
TRBJ1-2 | TRBV19 | . | . | CASSMRRAGGYTF | TGTGCCAGTAGTATGCGCAGGGCGGGTGGCTACACCTTC
TRBJ2-7 | TRBV11-2 | . | once | CASSLGGAGYEQYF | TGTGCCAGCAGCTTAGGGGGGGCCGGCTACGAGCAGTACTTC
TRBJ2-1 | TRBV9 | TRBD2 | . | CASSVGGSTYNEQFF | TGTGCCAGCAGCGTGGGGGGGAGTACATACAATGAGCAGTTCTTC
TRBJ2-2 | TRBV5-4 | TRBD2 | . | CASSPSGRAYTGELFF | TGTGCCAGCAGCCCCAGCGGGAGGGCGTATACCGGGGAGCTGTTTTTT
TRBJ2-1 | TRBV7-9 | TRBD1 | . | CASSLDRGNEQFF | TGTGCCAGCAGCTTGGACAGGGGGAATGAGCAGTTCTTC
TRBJ2-2 | TRBV7-2 | . | once | CASSPDTGELFF | TGTGCCAGCAGCCCCGACACCGGGGAGCTGTTTTTT
TRBJ2-7 | TRBV4-3 | . | once | CASSQDRTVVYEQYF | TGCGCCAGCAGCCAAGATCGGACAGTAGTCTACGAGCAGTACTTC
TRBJ2-1 | TRBV27 | . | few | CASSLSGGPYNEQFF | TGTGCCAGCAGTTTAAGTGGGGGCCCCTACAATGAGCAGTTCTTC
TRBJ2-2 | TRBV7-3 | . | few | CASSPGLAGLNTGELFF | TGTGCCAGCAGCCCGGGCCTAGCCGGACTGAACACCGGGGAGCTGTTTTTT
TRBJ1-6 | TRBV7-9 | . | . | CASSSETDTYSPLHF | TGTGCCAGCAGCTCCGAAACCGACACCTATTCACCCCTCCACTTT
TRBJ1-1 | TRBV29-1 | . | . | CSVPTAQGEAFF | TGCAGCGTCCCCACCGCGCAAGGTGAAGCTTTCTTT
TRBJ2-7 | TRBV12-5 | . | . | CASATDSSYEQYF | TGTGCTAGTGCCACGGACAGCAGCTACGAGCAGTACTTC
TRBJ2-2 | TRBV7-2 | TRBD1 | . | CASSTWTGEGPGELFF | TGTGCCAGCAGCACTTGGACAGGGGAAGGTCCCGGGGAGCTGTTTTTT
TRBJ2-1 | TRBV28 | TRBD2 | . | CASSSSGRAPEQFF | TGTGCCAGCAGTTCGAGCGGGAGGGCCCCTGAGCAGTTCTTC
TRBJ1-2 | TRBV9 | TRBD1 | . | CASSVDVAGGQDYTF | TGTGCCAGCAGCGTAGATGTGGCAGGGGGACAGGACTACACCTTC
TRBJ1-4 | TRBV14 | . | . | CASRVGPFSLPNEKLFF | TGTGCCAGCAGAGTGGGGCCTTTTTCGCTACCTAATGAAAAACTGTTTTTT
TRBJ2-5 | TRBV10-3 | . | . | CAISEFYQGKETQYF | TGTGCCATCAGTGAGTTCTACCAGGGAAAAGAGACCCAGTACTTC
TRBJ1-2 | TRBV5-1 | . | . | CASSIGGAGYGYTF | TGCGCCAGCAGCATAGGGGGGGCTGGCTATGGCTACACCTTC
TRBJ2-7 | TRBV9 | . | . | CASSHQSGKNSYEQYF | TGTGCCAGCAGCCATCAAAGCGGTAAAAACTCCTACGAGCAGTACTTC
TRBJ2-6 | TRBV5-8 | TRBD1 | . | CASSLEGASGANVLTF | TGTGCCAGCAGCCTCGAGGGGGCCTCTGGGGCCAACGTCCTGACTTTC
TRBJ1-4 | TRBV5-5 | . | . | CASSLWGQYNEKLFF | TGTGCCAGCAGCTTGTGGGGGCAGTATAATGAAAAACTGTTTTTT
TRBJ2-5 | TRBV2 | . | . | CASMQGQTQYF | TGTGCCAGCATGCAGGGACAGACCCAGTACTTC
TRBJ2-2 | TRBV6-1 | . | once | CASSDVTGPGELFF | TGTGCCAGCAGTGATGTTACAGGTCCCGGGGAGCTGTTTTTT
TRBJ2-3 | TRBV21-1 | . | . | CASSVPGQITDTQYF | TGTGCCAGCAGCGTACCGGGACAGATCACAGATACGCAGTATTTT
TRBJ2-5 | TRBV5-4 | TRBD1 | . | CASSLAWDRVGQETQYF | TGTGCCAGCAGCTTGGCTTGGGACAGGGTGGGCCAAGAGACCCAGTACTTC
TRBJ1-5 | TRBV19 | . | . | CASSTVGPSNQPQHF | TGTGCCAGTAGCACAGTCGGGCCTTCCAATCAGCCCCAGCATTTT
TRBJ2-5 | TRBV2 | . | . | CASRDRQETQYF | TGTGCCAGCAGGGACAGACAAGAGACCCAGTACTTC
TRBJ1-6 | TRBV7-2 | TRBD1 | . | CASSPEGTGHSPLHF | TGTGCCAGCAGCCCGGAGGGGACAGGGCATTCACCCCTCCACTTT
TRBJ2-5 | TRBV10-2 | TRBD2 | once | CASSFPLGLAGDAQETQYF | TGCGCCAGCAGTTTCCCTTTGGGACTAGCGGGGGACGCACAAGAGACCCAGTACTTC
TRBJ1-1 | TRBV4-1 | . | . | CASSHKRGGWQNTEAFF | TGCGCCAGCAGCCACAAGAGGGGGGGGTGGCAGAACACTGAAGCTTTCTTT
TRBJ2-3 | TRBV6-6 | . | . | CASEQRGLTDTQYF | TGTGCCAGCGAACAGAGGGGACTCACAGATACGCAGTATTTT
TRBJ2-7 | TRBV6-1 | TRBD2 | . | CASSQTLAETYEQYF | TGTGCCAGCAGTCAGACCCTAGCGGAGACCTACGAGCAGTACTTC
TRBJ2-1 | TRBV11-2 | TRBD1 | once | CASSLTGNEEQFF | TGTGCCAGCAGCTTGACAGGGAATGAGGAGCAGTTCTTC
TRBJ1-1 | TRBV23-1 | . | few | CASSQSGGRLSEAFF | TGCGCCAGCAGTCAATCCGGAGGGAGGCTCAGTGAAGCTTTCTTT
TRBJ2-3 | TRBV7-9 | TRBD2 | . | CASSGTSVSTDTQYF | TGTGCCAGCAGCGGGACTAGCGTTAGCACAGATACGCAGTATTTT
TRBJ2-7 | TRBV19 | . | few | CASSIDGTYSLHEQYF | TGTGCCAGTAGTATAGACGGGACTTACTCCCTCCACGAGCAGTACTTC
TRBJ1-2 | TRBV18 | . | . | CASSSTNNQIYGYTF | TGTGCCAGCTCATCAACAAATAATCAGATTTATGGCTACACCTTC
TRBJ2-1 | TRBV4-1 | . | once | CASSQGSNEQFF | TGCGCCAGCAGCCAAGGTAGCAATGAGCAGTTCTTC
TRBJ1-1 | TRBV4-3 | TRBD1 | . | CASSHQQGDWTEAFF | TGCGCCAGCAGCCACCAACAGGGGGATTGGACTGAAGCTTTCTTT
TRBJ2-7 | TRBV28 | . | . | CASSEGGYEQYF | TGTGCCAGCAGCGAAGGAGGCTACGAGCAGTACTTC
TRBJ2-5 | TRBV9 | TRBD1 | . | CASSPRTGFQETQYF | TGTGCCAGCAGCCCACGGACAGGGTTTCAAGAGACCCAGTACTTC
TRBJ2-1 | TRBV4-3 | . | . | CASSQDRRGSYNEQFF | TGCGCCAGCAGCCAAGACAGGAGGGGCTCCTACAATGAGCAGTTCTTC
TRBJ2-3 | TRBV7-9 | . | . | CASSLFSDFSTDTQYF | TGTGCCAGCAGCTTATTTTCGGACTTTAGCACAGATACGCAGTATTTT
TRBJ1-6 | TRBV7-9 | . | . | CASSLVADSPLHF | TGTGCCAGCAGCTTAGTCGCAGATTCACCCCTCCACTTT
TRBJ2-1 | TRBV15 | . | medium-sized | CATSRGPGQGSYNEQFF | TGTGCCACCAGCAGAGGACCGGGGCAGGGCTCCTACAATGAGCAGTTCTTC
TRBJ2-2 | TRBV29-1 | . | few | CSVAGTLRSGDTGELFF | TGCAGCGTCGCCGGGACCTTACGAAGCGGCGACACCGGGGAGCTGTTTTTT
TRBJ2-7 | TRBV29-1 | TRBD2 | . | CSVSPGGYEQYF | TGCAGCGTTTCCCCGGGGGGGTACGAGCAGTACTTC
TRBJ2-1 | TRBV27 | . | . | CASSYRGVSYNEQFF | TGTGCCAGCAGTTATAGAGGGGTCTCCTACAATGAGCAGTTCTTC
TRBJ1-2 | TRBV10-3 | TRBD1 | . | CAVTQGQGSRYGYTF | TGTGCCGTTACCCAGGGACAGGGGTCGAGATATGGCTACACCTTC
TRBJ1-1 | TRBV9 | TRBD1 | . | CASSVAGQMNTEAFF | TGTGCCAGCAGCGTAGCGGGACAGATGAACACTGAAGCTTTCTTT